The rows below give T cell receptor beta chains drawn from one sample of a study of CD8 T cells in ankylosing spondylitis. MiXCR, applied by TCRdb to the 5' RACE reads, yields one record per CDR3 protein. The sample includes 200,000 to 250,000 distinct CDR3 sequences, 32% of them seen just once. Material for sequencing was blood, either unsorted or a sorted T cell fraction (not recorded which). These receptors were taken from a male donor with ankylosing spondylitis or in good health (not recorded which). The CDR3 runs from the conserved cysteine through the conserved F or W. D genes are given only for firm matches. Only part of the rows carry a size: once, few, many, or a class if the clone is expanded.

V gene	D gene	clone size	J gene	CDR3 DNA	CDR3 protein
TRBV20-1	NA	NA	TRBJ1-1	TGCAGTGCTGGGGGGAGAGGGTCTATGACTGAAGCTTTCTTT	CSAGGRGSMTEAFF
TRBV28	TRBD1	NA	TRBJ2-5	TGTGCCAGCAGTTTAAGACAGGGGCGGATGGAGACCCAGTACTTC	CASSLRQGRMETQYF
TRBV4-1	TRBD1	NA	TRBJ2-3	TGCGCCAGCAGCCCGTCGTGGACAGGGTTGGGAGATACGCAGTATTTT	CASSPSWTGLGDTQYF
TRBV9	TRBD1	NA	TRBJ2-1	TGTGCCAGCAGCGTAAGGGACAGCTCCTACAATGAGCAGTTCTTC	CASSVRDSSYNEQFF
TRBV10-3	NA	few	TRBJ2-7	TGTGCCGCCGCAGGAAGTCCTGGTGCTGTGGGTCAAGACGAGCAGTACTTC	CAAAGSPGAVGQDEQYF
TRBV5-1	NA	NA	TRBJ2-5	TGCGCCAGCAGCAGACGCAACACGGATTCAGAGACCCAGTACTTC	CASSRRNTDSETQYF
TRBV5-1	TRBD2	NA	TRBJ2-1	TGCGCCAGCAGCTTGCTCGCGGGGGGCCTGAACAATGAGCAGTTCTTC	CASSLLAGGLNNEQFF
TRBV29-1	TRBD2	few	TRBJ2-1	TGCAGCGTTGGGGCTAGCGGGGGGGCCTCCTACAATGAGCAGTTCTTC	CSVGASGGASYNEQFF
TRBV7-2	NA	NA	TRBJ2-7	TGTGCCAGCAGCCCCATGGGCTCATACGAGCAGTACTTC	CASSPMGSYEQYF
TRBV7-9	NA	NA	TRBJ2-7	TGTGCCAGCAGCTTAGCGGGACTTCAAGGGGCGGTCGAGCAGTACTTC	CASSLAGLQGAVEQYF
TRBV20-1	TRBD2	NA	TRBJ2-1	TGCAGTGCTAGAGGGAATAGCGGGGTACAGCAGTTCTTC	CSARGNSGVQQFF
TRBV12-3/TRBV12-4	NA	NA	TRBJ2-7	TGTGCCAGCACCCGAGGGGCCTACGAGCAGTACTTC	CASTRGAYEQYF
TRBV5-1	NA	NA	TRBJ1-6	TGCGCCAGCAGCTTGGGCCAGGGCCCTAATTCACCCCTCCACTTT	CASSLGQGPNSPLHF
TRBV12-3/TRBV12-4	NA	NA	TRBJ1-5	TGTGCCAGCCGCCGGGAGAAAGATCACCCCCAGCATTTT	CASRREKDHPQHF
TRBV5-1	NA	once	TRBJ2-2	TGCGCCAGCAGGGCAGACCCGAACACCGGGGAGCTGTTTTTT	CASRADPNTGELFF
TRBV12-3/TRBV12-4	NA	few	TRBJ1-1	TGTGCCAGCAGTTTCAGGAGCACTGAAGCTTTCTTT	CASSFRSTEAFF
TRBV4-2	TRBD1	few	TRBJ1-4	TGTGCCAGCAGCCCGAACGGACAGGGGGGTGATGAAAAACTGTTTTTT	CASSPNGQGGDEKLFF
TRBV29-1	NA	NA	TRBJ2-7	TGCAGCGTCGGGACCCTAAATGAGCAGTACTTC	CSVGTLNEQYF
TRBV7-8	TRBD1	NA	TRBJ2-1	TGTGCCAGCAGCTTAACGGCAGGGGGCTTTAGCAATGAGCAGTTCTTC	CASSLTAGGFSNEQFF
TRBV4-2	TRBD1	NA	TRBJ1-5	TGTGCCAGCAGCGGATCCTTAATCATGACAGGGTTCGACAATCAGCCCCAGCATTTT	CASSGSLIMTGFDNQPQHF
TRBV12-3/TRBV12-4	NA	NA	TRBJ2-7	TGTGCCAGCAGCCGCCGACCCAACACGGGTGAGCAGTACTTC	CASSRRPNTGEQYF
TRBV5-6	NA	few	TRBJ2-1	TGTGCCAGCAGCACCATAGCAGGACTGAAAGACAATGAGCAGTTCTTC	CASSTIAGLKDNEQFF
TRBV29-1	NA	few	TRBJ2-2	TGCAGCGTTGCCAGGGAGGACACCGGGGAGCTGTTTTTT	CSVAREDTGELFF
TRBV29-1	NA	NA	TRBJ1-1	TGCAGCGTTGTTGAAGGGAACTTGAACACTGAAGCTTTCTTT	CSVVEGNLNTEAFF
TRBV18	NA	NA	TRBJ1-1	TGTGCCAGCTCACCACCCGAGGGACCGAACACTGAAGCTTTCTTT	CASSPPEGPNTEAFF
TRBV20-1	TRBD2	few	TRBJ2-5	TGCAGTGCGATAGCGGGGGCCATACAAGAGACCCAGTACTTC	CSAIAGAIQETQYF
TRBV15	NA	NA	TRBJ1-5	TGTGCCACCAGCGTAGACCAAGGCAATCAGCCCCAGCATTTT	CATSVDQGNQPQHF
TRBV20-1	NA	NA	TRBJ1-1	TGCAGTGCCCAGACAGATAACACTGAAGCTTTCTTT	CSAQTDNTEAFF
TRBV29-1	NA	NA	TRBJ1-1	TGCAGCGGAAAACCAGGGGCTGCGGACACTGAAGCTTTCTTT	CSGKPGAADTEAFF
TRBV4-2	NA	few	TRBJ1-2	TGTGCCAGCAGCCAAGATTCATCTGGCTACACCTTC	CASSQDSSGYTF
TRBV12-3/TRBV12-4	TRBD2	NA	TRBJ2-1	TGTGCCAGCAGTTTCTCGGGGGCTAGCGGGGAGAATGAGCAGTTCTTC	CASSFSGASGENEQFF
TRBV6-1	TRBD1	NA	TRBJ2-1	TGTGCCAGCAGTCCCGGGACAGTTGACGATGAGCAGTTCTTC	CASSPGTVDDEQFF
TRBV7-9	NA	NA	TRBJ2-1	TGTGCCAGCAGCTTAGAGGGAGTTTACAATGAGCAGTTCTTC	CASSLEGVYNEQFF
TRBV20-1	TRBD2	NA	TRBJ2-3	TGCTCCGCCCCTAGCGGGGGGAGTGGAGATACGCAGTATTTT	CSAPSGGSGDTQYF
TRBV20-1	NA	NA	TRBJ2-5	TGCAGTGCTAGAGGAGGGGCTCTGTCCCAGTACTTC	CSARGGALSQYF
TRBV4-1	NA	once	TRBJ2-1	TGCGCCAGCAGCAACCCAGGCAGGGCTTCCTACAATGAGCAGTTCTTC	CASSNPGRASYNEQFF
TRBV7-8	NA	NA	TRBJ1-5	TGTGCCAGCAGCTCAGGAGTCAGAGGCAATCAGCCCCAGCATTTT	CASSSGVRGNQPQHF
TRBV9	NA	few	TRBJ2-3	TGTGCCAGCAGCGTAGAGGGAGATACGCAGTATTTT	CASSVEGDTQYF
TRBV29-1	NA	NA	TRBJ1-1	TGCAGCGTTGTCGGGGTTGGTACTGAAGCTTTCTTT	CSVVGVGTEAFF
TRBV9	TRBD2	NA	TRBJ2-1	TGTGCCAGCAGCGTAGACGGGGGGGACTACAATGAGCAGTTCTTC	CASSVDGGDYNEQFF
TRBV4-2	NA	NA	TRBJ1-4	TGTGCCAGCAGTCCTGTGGTCCCGGGGGAGGAAAAACTGTTTTTT	CASSPVVPGEEKLFF
TRBV18	NA	NA	TRBJ2-1	TGTGCCAGCTCCCCCAACAGGGAGGTGCAGTTCTTC	CASSPNREVQFF
TRBV10-3	NA	few	TRBJ1-6	TGTGCCATCAGTGGGACCGGAAATTCACCCCTCCACTTT	CAISGTGNSPLHF
TRBV7-6	NA	NA	TRBJ2-5	TGTGCCAGCAGCCCCAAAACTAAGCTAGAGACCCAGTACTTC	CASSPKTKLETQYF
TRBV5-5	TRBD1	NA	TRBJ2-7	TGTGCCAGCAGGTGGACAGGGGCAGGCCACTACGAGCAGTACTTC	CASRWTGAGHYEQYF
TRBV29-1	NA	few	TRBJ2-7	TGCAGCGTTGTGGGAGGGGGGGAGCTGCACGAGCAGTACTTC	CSVVGGGELHEQYF
TRBV29-1	NA	NA	TRBJ1-2	TGCAGCGTGGTCTCCATACCCGGCTACACCTTC	CSVVSIPGYTF
TRBV4-1	NA	few	TRBJ2-5	TGCGCCAGCAGCCAAGATCGGGGGGCCACTAAGTACCAAGAGACCCAGTACTTC	CASSQDRGATKYQETQYF
TRBV5-1	TRBD1	few	TRBJ1-2	TGCGCCAGCAGTACAGGGGATTCGGGTAGGAACTATGGCTACACCTTC	CASSTGDSGRNYGYTF
TRBV30	NA	few	TRBJ2-7	TGTGCCTGGAGTGGGGGCTCCTACGAGCAGTACTTC	CAWSGGSYEQYF
TRBV20-1	NA	few	TRBJ2-6	TGCAGTGCCCCAAACTACTCTGGGGCCAACGTCCTGACTTTC	CSAPNYSGANVLTF
TRBV12-3/TRBV12-4	NA	NA	TRBJ2-3	TGTGCCAGCAAGCGGTATTCCACAGATACGCAGTATTTT	CASKRYSTDTQYF
TRBV5-1	TRBD2	NA	TRBJ2-2	TGCGCCAGCAGCCAACTAGCGTCGAACACCGGGGAGCTGTTTTTT	CASSQLASNTGELFF
TRBV11-2	NA	NA	TRBJ2-7	TGTGCCAGCAGCTCAGGGGGGGACGCCCGCTCCTACGAGCAGTACTTC	CASSSGGDARSYEQYF